These 19 T cell receptor beta chains share one sample of origin, sequenced in a study of memory CD4+ T cells and cytomegalovirus serostatus. Sequenced by immunoSEQ multiplex PCR; TCRdb stores in-frame clones only, minus some. The table includes 80,000 to 100,000 clones, under 90% detected once. Single viable CD3+CD4+CD8-CD45RO+ cells were sorted as the memory CD4+ T cells. The sequencing sample was made of memory CD4+ T cells from blood. Receptor source: an adult in good health and CMV-seropositive.

This clone was seen a few times. The rearrangement links TRBV6-1 to TRBJ1-5; D possibly corresponds to TRBD1 (6 bases). Deletions cut 3 bases from V and 0 bases from J, with 12 bases between. Germline loops: CDR1 MNHNS, CDR2 SASEGT. The CDR3 length is 16 residues. The chain's CDR3 is CASSDQGSLSNQPQHF. As DNA, the CDR3 is TGTGCCAGCAGTGACCAGGGGTCCCTTAGCAATCAGCCCCAGCATTTT.

This rearrangement joins TRBV2 to TRBJ1-3; D remains unclear. Germline V gives CDR1 SNHLY, CDR2 FYNNEI. V was trimmed by 7 bases and J by 2 bases, leaving 15 bases between them. The CDR3 covers 15 residues. DNA of the CDR3: TGTGCCAGCAACGAATGGGGAAAACCTGGAAACACCATATATTTT. Its protein is CASNEWGKPGNTIYF.

The V and J genes are TRBV28 and TRBJ1-5; perhaps TRBD1 as D (6 bases). V was pared by 6 bases and J by 1 base, with 10 bases between. Germline V CDR1 and CDR2: MDHEN, SYDVKM. CDR3 length: 14 amino acids. CDR3 protein: CASRSGASNQPQHF. The CDR3 coding sequence is TGTGCCAGCAGGTCGGGGGCCAGCAATCAGCCCCAGCATTTT.

V is TRBV19 and J is TRBJ2-5, with 15 bases matching TRBD2. CDR1 is LNHDA and CDR2 is SQIVND in the germline V gene (reference sequence). Trimming took 5 bases from V and 5 from J; bases not matched to a gene: 9. The length of the CDR3 is 17 residues. In DNA, the CDR3 is TGTGCCAGTAGTCCCTCCGGACTAGCGGGAGGGCCGGAGACCCAGTACTTC. Translating it yields CASSPSGLAGGPETQYF.

This chain connects TRBV20-1 to TRBJ1-2, with D uncertain. Deletions cut 4 bases from V and 4 bases from J, with 7 bases between. Germline CDR1 and CDR2: DFQATT and SNEGSKA (reference sequence). The CDR3 sequence is 11 residues long. The CDR3 loop is CSATDGYGYTF. The CDR3 nucleotides are TGCAGTGCTACCGATGGCTATGGCTACACCTTC.

The CDR3 sequence: CATREGSTDTQYF. The CDR3 DNA follows: TGTGCCACCAGAGAGGGCTCCACAGATACGCAGTATTTT. The chain recombines TRBV15 with TRBJ2-3; D may be TRBD2 (5 bases). Trimming stripped 6 bases from V and 2 bases from J, with 9 bases between. The CDR3 is made up of 13 amino acids. Germline loops: CDR1 LNHNV, CDR2 YYDKDF (reference sequence).

The gene calls are TRBV7-2 and TRBJ1-1; D gene ambiguous. Germline CDR1 reads SGHTA; CDR2 reads FQGNSA. There are 13 residues in the CDR3. Trimming shortened V by 1 base and J by 1 base, and 4 bases separated the two germline ends. As DNA, the CDR3 is TGTGCCAGCAGCTTAGTGAAGAACACTGAAGCTTTCTTT. Translating gives CASSLVKNTEAFF.

By its share, this clone is medium-sized. The chain is built from TRBV5-4 and TRBJ2-7; 16 nucleotides agree with TRBD2. There are 18 residues in the CDR3. Germline loops: CDR1 SGHNT, CDR2 YYREEE (reference sequence). V lost 5 bases and J lost 4; bases outside the gene matches: 12. The chain's CDR3 is CASRRGLAGGPEIYEQYF. The DNA of the CDR3 is TGTGCCAGCAGGCGGGGACTAGCGGGAGGGCCTGAGATTTACGAGCAGTACTTC.

The chain carries TRBV5-1 and TRBJ1-3; TRBD1 aligns across 7 bases. The junction had 6 bases not matched to a gene; V was cut back by 5 bases and J by 4 bases. The CDR3 extends over 14 amino acids. Germline CDR1 SGHRS, CDR2 YFSETQ. The CDR3, as DNA: TGCGCCAGCAGTCCACAGGGGTCGGGAAACACCATATATTTT. Protein sequence: CASSPQGSGNTIYF. Full variable domain (rest looked up from reference TRBV5-1 and TRBJ1-3): KAGVTQTPRYLIKTRGQQVTLSCSPISGHRSVSWYQQTPGQGLQFLFEYFSETQRNKGNFPGRFSGRQFSNSRSEMNVSTLELGDSALYLCASSPQGSGNTIYFGEGSWLTVV.

The chain employs TRBV10-3 and TRBJ2-2, with D unclear. CDR1 ENHRY and CDR2 SYGVKD come from the germline V gene. V gave up 6 bases and J gave up 5 bases, with 16 bases separating them. CDR3 length: 15 amino acids. The CDR3 nucleotides read TGTGCCATCAGCCCCTTGCACCTCGAAACCGGGGAGCTGTTTTTT. This translates into CAISPLHLETGELFF.

J is TRBJ1-1 and V is TRBV9; D is possibly TRBD1 (6 bases). Between the trimmed V and J ends, which lost 2 bases and 5 bases, there was a span of 25 bases. This CDR3 contains 18 residues. Per the germline V gene, CDR1 is SGDLS and CDR2 is YYNGEE. The CDR3 bases are TGTGCCAGCAGCGTCTCTTGGGGGGGAGGGGGATCGGAGACTGAAGCTTTCTTT. The encoded protein is CASSVSWGGGGSETEAFF.

The genes are TRBV7-8 and TRBJ2-5, with D possibly matching TRBD2 (6 bases). Trimming removed 4 bases from V and 5 bases from J, with 23 bases in between. Germline loops: CDR1 SGHVS, CDR2 FQNEAQ. The CDR3 loop spans 17 amino acids. The CDR3, as DNA: TGTGCCAGCAGCTCCGGGACTTTTGGAACACTGGCGGAGACCCAGTACTTC. Its protein is CASSSGTFGTLAETQYF.

This clone was detected a few times. The CDR3 sequence is CASSLAGSGDEAFF. CDR3 DNA sequence: TGCGCCAGCAGCTTGGCAGGGTCGGGAGATGAAGCTTTCTTT. V is TRBV5-1 and J is TRBJ1-1; D might be TRBD1 (5 bases). V was pared by 0 bases and J by 7 bases, with 13 bases between. This CDR3 contains 14 residues. Per germline, CDR1 SGHRS and CDR2 YFSETQ.

The CDR3 DNA is TGTGCCAGCAGCTGGCTCGACAGGGGGCAGGGCAATGAGCAGTTCTTC. This translates into CASSWLDRGQGNEQFF. The chain employs TRBV5-4 and TRBJ2-1; 10 nucleotides agree with TRBD1. There are 16 residues in the CDR3. Germline assignment: CDR1 SGHNT and CDR2 YYREEE (reference sequence). J gave up 6 bases and V 3 bases, and 9 bases lay outside the gene matches.

V usage is TRBV30 and J usage is TRBJ1-4; D is undetermined. The V and J ends lost 3 bases and 5 bases respectively, with 13 bases between them. Germline values: CDR1 GTSNPN, CDR2 SVGIG (reference sequence). The CDR3 contains 14 residues. CDR3: CAWSLSRLNEKLFF. DNA of the CDR3: TGTGCCTGGAGCCTTTCCCGCTTGAATGAAAAACTGTTTTTT.

J is TRBJ1-1 and V is TRBV27; no firm D call. The V gene's germline CDR1 is MNHEY and CDR2 SMNVEV (reference sequence). The CDR3 runs 13 residues. V was shortened by 2 bases and J by 3 bases, with 7 bases between the two germline ends. The CDR3 DNA reads TGTGCCAGCAGTTTAACCATGGACACTGAAGCTTTCTTT. Translating gives CASSLTMDTEAFF.

This clone appeared a single time. The V and J genes are TRBV10-1 and TRBJ2-1; TRBD2 matches 7 bases. V was pared by 7 bases and J by 8 bases, with 17 bases of the junction left unmatched. CDR3 length: 16 residues. Looked up from germline, CDR1 is WNHNN and CDR2 is SYGVQD (reference sequence). This CDR3 reads CASTPRRAGVIDEQFF. CDR3 DNA: TGCGCCAGCACCCCGAGGCGGGCGGGAGTAATAGATGAGCAGTTCTTC.

V is TRBV25-1 and J is TRBJ1-2, with 9 positions matching TRBD1. This CDR3 comprises 17 residues. The V segment lost 2 bases and the J segment 4 bases; nucleotides outside the gene matches: 11. Germline CDR1 and CDR2: MGHDK and SYGVNS. The chain's CDR3 is CASSEVTGGDRGYGYTF. CDR3 DNA: TGTGCCAGCAGTGAAGTTACAGGGGGCGACAGGGGCTATGGCTACACCTTC.

The chain is built from TRBV2 and TRBJ1-5, with D uncertain. The length of the CDR3 is 14 residues. V lost 4 bases and J lost 0, with 7 bases in between. Germline-derived CDR1 and CDR2 are SNHLY and FYNNEI. Written as DNA, the CDR3 is TGTGCCAGCAGTGCGGAGTTTAGCAATCAGCCCCAGCATTTT. It yields the protein CASSAEFSNQPQHF. The full variable domain, in which reference TRBV2 and TRBJ1-5 provide the parts outside the CDR3, is EPEVTQTPSHQVTQMGQEVILRCVPISNHLYFYWYRQILGQKVEFLVSFYNNEISEKSEIFDDQFSVERPDGSNFTLKIRSTKLEDSAMYFCASSAEFSNQPQHFGDGTRLSIL.